Listed below are T cell receptor beta chains from one sample, sequenced in a study of blood T cell repertoires in COVID-19. The repertoire was sequenced with immunoSEQ multiplex PCR; TCRdb's copy has only in-frame clones and lacks some. The sample contains some 120,000 clones, 88% of which appear only once. The source material was peripheral blood. These TCRs come from a woman in her forties or fifties with active or convalescent COVID-19. CDR3s leave out the opening cysteine and the closing phenylalanine or tryptophan.

j_call	v_call	cdr3_aa
TRBJ2-7	TRBV7-9	ASSLGTDHEQY
TRBJ2-1	TRBV5-6	ASSGGTGTVNEQF
TRBJ1-2	TRBV2	ASSESEYYGYT
TRBJ2-7	TRBV28	ASRFPSVSYEQY
TRBJ2-7	TRBV10-3	AIGQGIHEQY
TRBJ2-1	TRBV2	ATTGDEQF
TRBJ2-7	TRBV15	ATSRTGGSEQY
TRBJ1-1	TRBV10-1	ASSQTVGGAEAF
TRBJ2-3	TRBV5-5	ASSPATWSSGNTDTQY
TRBJ1-2	TRBV24-1	ATSDQGQGAGGYT